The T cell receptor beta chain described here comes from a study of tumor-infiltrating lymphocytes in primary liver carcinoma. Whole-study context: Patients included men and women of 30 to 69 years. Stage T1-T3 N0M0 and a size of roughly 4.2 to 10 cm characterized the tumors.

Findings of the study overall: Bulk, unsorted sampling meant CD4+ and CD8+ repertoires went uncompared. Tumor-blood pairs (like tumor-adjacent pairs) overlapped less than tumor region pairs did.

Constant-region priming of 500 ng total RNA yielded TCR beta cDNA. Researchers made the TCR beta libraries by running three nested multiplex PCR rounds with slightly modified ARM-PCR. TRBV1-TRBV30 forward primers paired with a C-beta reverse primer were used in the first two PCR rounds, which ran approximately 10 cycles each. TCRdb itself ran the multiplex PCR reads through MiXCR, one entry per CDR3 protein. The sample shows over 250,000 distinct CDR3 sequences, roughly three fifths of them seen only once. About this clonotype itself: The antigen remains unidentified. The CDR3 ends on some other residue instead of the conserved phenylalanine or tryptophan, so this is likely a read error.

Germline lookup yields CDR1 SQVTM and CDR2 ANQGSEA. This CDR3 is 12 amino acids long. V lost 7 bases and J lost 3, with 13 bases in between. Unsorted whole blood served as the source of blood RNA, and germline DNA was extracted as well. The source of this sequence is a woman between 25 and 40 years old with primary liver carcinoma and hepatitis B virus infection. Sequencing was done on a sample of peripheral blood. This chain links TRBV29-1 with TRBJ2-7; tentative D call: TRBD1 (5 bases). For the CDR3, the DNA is TGCAGCGGCGGACAAGGGTACTACGAGCAGTACCTC. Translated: CSGGQGYYEQYL.